Following are 8 T cell receptor beta chains from one sample sequenced in a study of blood T cell repertoires in COVID-19. Profiled with immunoSEQ multiplex PCR; TCRdb holds only in-frame clones, not every one. The sample holds some 260,000 clones, about 81% seen once. The sample comprised PBMCs or T cells enriched from blood (not recorded which). The receptors here all came from a young man with acute COVID-19.

The chain employs TRBV7-2 and TRBJ2-7; 11 bases line up with TRBD1. J lost 6 bases, V lost 2 bases, and 6 bases had no gene match. In germline, CDR1 is SGHTA, CDR2 FQGNSA. This CDR3 has 15 amino acids. As DNA, the CDR3 is TGTGCCAGCAGCTTATCCCCGGGACAGGGGGGCGAGCAGTACGTC. Amino acid sequence: CASSLSPGQGGEQYV.

The chain joins TRBV12-5 to TRBJ1-1; possible D gene TRBD1, 6 bases. Between the trimmed V and J ends, which lost 6 bases and 3 bases, there was a span of 20 bases. Germline CDR1 and CDR2: LGHNT and FRNRAP. This CDR3 is 16 amino acids long. The CDR3, as DNA: TGTGCTAGTGGACCGGGGGGGCCCCGAGATTACACTGAAGCTTTCTTT. This translates into CASGPGGPRDYTEAFF.

A few counts support this clone. V usage is TRBV10-3 and J usage is TRBJ2-4; D is unclear. Germline values: CDR1 ENHRY, CDR2 SYGVKD. V gave up 2 bases and J gave up 0 bases, with 5 bases separating them. This CDR3 has 14 amino acids. The CDR3, as DNA: TGTGCCATCAGTGAGGGCCTAGCCAAAAACATTCAGTACTTC. Protein product: CAISEGLAKNIQYF.

This rearrangement joins TRBV27 to TRBJ1-2; 7 bases match TRBD1. V trimming: 6 bases; J trimming: 7 bases; junction bases outside the gene matches: 11. There are 14 residues in the CDR3. CDR1 MNHEY and CDR2 SMNVEV come from the germline V gene (reference sequence). The CDR3 reads CASRLTGVGSGYTF. The CDR3 DNA follows: TGTGCCAGCAGGCTCACAGGGGTGGGGTCTGGCTACACCTTC.

CDR3 nucleotides: TGTGCCAGCAGTTACCCACCCTCCCCACAGGGTAACTATGGCTACACCTTC. This codes for CASSYPPSPQGNYGYTF. The chain couples TRBV6-2 or TRBV6-3 to TRBJ1-2, with D maybe TRBD1 (6 bases). The V gene lost 2 bases and the J gene lost 1 base, with 17 bases spanning the gap. This CDR3 has 17 amino acids. Germline V gene sequence: CDR1 MNHEY, CDR2 SVGEGT.

This clone was seen only once. The rearrangement links TRBV7-9 to TRBJ2-3; 9 bases line up with TRBD2. Germline CDR1 is SEHNR and CDR2 is FQNEAQ (reference sequence). This CDR3 is 15 amino acids long. J gave up 0 bases and V 3 bases, and 1 base lay outside the gene matches. CDR3 protein: CASSFLAGSTDTQYF. The DNA of the CDR3 is TGTGCCAGCAGCTTCCTAGCGGGGAGCACAGATACGCAGTATTTT. Full variable domain (outside the CDR3, taken from reference TRBV7-9 and TRBJ2-3): DTGVSQNPRHKITKRGQNVTFRCDPISEHNRLYWYRQTLGQGPEFLTYFQNEAQLEKSRLLSDRFSAERPKGSFSTLEIQRTEQGDSAMYLCASSFLAGSTDTQYFGPGTRLTVL.

The chain recombines TRBV19 with TRBJ1-1; D is unclear. V was cut by 6 bases and J by 5 bases, with 13 bases left in between. This CDR3 has 13 amino acids. Germline loops: CDR1 LNHDA, CDR2 SQIVND (reference sequence). CDR3 in amino acids: CASSLLRGTEAFF. The CDR3 DNA reads as TGTGCCAGTAGCCTCTTGAGAGGAACTGAAGCTTTCTTT.

To note about this clone: The same CDR3 can be traced to other DNA sequences in this sample. The V call is TRBV18, the J call TRBJ1-5, with TRBD1 identical over 8 bases. CDR3 length: 14 residues. V lost 2 bases, J lost 6 bases, and 3 bases stayed unmatched. The germline V gene encodes CDR1 KGHSH and CDR2 LQKENI. The CDR3 DNA sequence: TGTGCCAGCTCACCAGACAGGGGAGGTCAGCCCCAGCATTTT. It is translated as CASSPDRGGQPQHF.